The 5 T cell receptor beta chains below come from one sample, sequenced in a study of blood T cells in healthy people across ages. The authors ran a second PCR of about 7 to 12 cycles using a sample-barcoded 5' primer and a J-beta primer mix. MiXCR was run by TCRdb on the 5' RACE reads, yielding one entry per CDR3 protein. Of 550,000 to 700,000 distinct CDR3 sequences in the sample, roughly a quarter were seen once. The sequencing sample was made of blood. The receptors were sampled from a woman aged 70-85 years in good health.

V gene TRBV3-1 combines with J gene TRBJ2-7; TRBD2 matches at 9 bases. V lost 0 bases and J lost 4; bases outside the gene matches: 7. Germline V gene lookup returns CDR1 LGHDT and CDR2 YNNKEL (reference sequence). This CDR3 has 16 amino acids. The CDR3 coding sequence is TGTGCCAGCAGCCAAGATACGGCGGGGGGGCAATACGAGCAGTACTTC. It encodes CASSQDTAGGQYEQYF.

V and J are TRBV3-1 and TRBJ1-6, with 7 bases identical to TRBD1. The CDR3 has 13 residues. Germline-derived CDR1 and CDR2 are LGHDT and YNNKEL (reference sequence). V dropped 5 bases and J dropped 8; count of bases not matched to a gene: 3. CDR3 coding DNA: TGTGCCAGCAGCACCAGGGGGGATTCACCCCTCCACTTT. Translating it yields CASSTRGDSPLHF.

The chain links TRBV9 to TRBJ2-6; no clear D gene. This CDR3 is built from 16 residues. The ends were cut back, 4 bases at V and 1 base at J, with 12 bases in the middle. Germline V lookup: CDR1 SGDLS, CDR2 YYNGEE. The CDR3 loop is CASSPLQDSGANVLTF. The DNA for the CDR3 is TGTGCCAGCAGCCCTTTGCAGGATTCTGGGGCCAACGTCCTGACTTTC.

The genes are TRBV4-3 and TRBJ1-6, with D possibly being TRBD1 (5 bases). Trimming removed 1 base from V and 0 bases from J, with 10 bases in between. CDR1 is LGHNA, CDR2 YSLEER, per germline. CDR3 size: 17 residues. CDR3 DNA: TGCGCCAGCAGCCAAGGACAGCCCAGCTCCTATAATTCACCCCTCCACTTT. Its translation: CASSQGQPSSYNSPLHF.

The chain recombines TRBV29-1 with TRBJ2-6; tentative D call: TRBD2 (5 bases). CDR3 length: 15 amino acids. Looked up from germline, CDR1 is SQVTM and CDR2 is ANQGSEA. Deletions cut 7 bases from V and 2 bases from J, with 15 bases between. The CDR3 coding sequence is TGCAGCGGCGGACTCAACGGCCCTGGGGCCAACGTCCTGACTTTC. It encodes CSGGLNGPGANVLTF.